Listed below are T cell receptor beta chains from one sample, sequenced in a study of regulatory T cells in long-lasting Graves disease. TCRdb independently ran MiXCR on the multiplex PCR reads; one entry per CDR3 protein. The table records approximately 470,000 distinct CDR3 sequences, around 21% of them present only once. Sequenced material: peripheral blood mononuclear cells (PBMCs), taken when the disease was refractory, from a patient treated with antithyroid drugs. Receptor source: a female donor with Graves disease. Each CDR3 is given with its conserved first and last residue. Fields, in order: D gene, V gene, J gene, clone size, CDR3 DNA, CDR3 protein. The D gene is left open where the match is weak. Expanded clones are given a class, and other clones once, few, many or no size at all.

>.|TRBV14|TRBJ2-7|many
TGTGCCAGCAGCCAAGTGGTAGAGGCCCCCTACGAGCAGTACTTC
CASSQVVEAPYEQYF
>.|TRBV6-4|TRBJ2-2|many
TGTGCCAGCAGTGACATATCAGGGGACACCGGGGAGCTGTTTTTT
CASSDISGDTGELFF
>.|TRBV13|TRBJ2-7|many
TGTGCCAGCAGCTTGGGCGGAAACTCCTACGAGCAGTACTTC
CASSLGGNSYEQYF
>.|TRBV14|TRBJ2-5|few
TGTGCCAGCAGTCTTGACCGGACCCAGTACTTC
CASSLDRTQYF
>TRBD1|TRBV7-9|TRBJ2-7|.
TGTGCCAGCAGCTCAACAGGGGGTAGGGAGCAGTACTTC
CASSSTGGREQYF
>.|TRBV28|TRBJ2-5|many
TGTGCCAGCAGTTGGACCCAAGAGACCCAGTACTTC
CASSWTQETQYF
>.|TRBV6-1|TRBJ2-7|many
TGTGCCAGCAGTCCCGAACGGCAGGGAGTTTTTCCAGCCTACGAGCAGTACTTC
CASSPERQGVFPAYEQYF
>.|TRBV20-1|TRBJ1-6|few
TGCAGTGCTAGAGGAGTCCGGCATTCCGTCCACTTT
CSARGVRHSVHF
>TRBD1|TRBV6-1|TRBJ2-4|.
TGTGCCAGCAGACGCCAGGGACAGGGGGCCAAAAACATTCAGTACTTC
CASRRQGQGAKNIQYF
>.|TRBV29-1|TRBJ2-7|few
TGCAGCGTTGAAAATCCTGATTCCTACGAGCAGTACTTC
CSVENPDSYEQYF
>.|TRBV20-1|TRBJ1-3|.
TGCAGTGCTCGGGGAATCTCTGGAAACACCATATATTTT
CSARGISGNTIYF
>TRBD2|TRBV11-2|TRBJ2-1|.
TGTGCCAGCAGGCCTGGGACTAGCGGGGGAGAGCAGTTCTTC
CASRPGTSGGEQFF
>.|TRBV2|TRBJ2-7|many
TGTGCCAGCAGTCTAGCGACTACATCCTCCTACGAGCAGTACTTC
CASSLATTSSYEQYF
>TRBD2|TRBV6-1|TRBJ2-7|.
TGTGCCAGCAGCGGGACTAGCGGGAGAGGCGAGCAGTACTTC
CASSGTSGRGEQYF
>.|TRBV19|TRBJ1-2|.
TGTGCCAGTAGTACCAAAGCGGGGGTCCTGAGCTATGGCTACACCTTC
CASSTKAGVLSYGYTF
>TRBD1|TRBV11-2|TRBJ2-7|.
TGTGCCAGCGGCCGAGGGACAGGGGCAATCTACGAGCAGTACTTC
CASGRGTGAIYEQYF
>.|TRBV12-3/TRBV12-4|TRBJ2-7|many
TGTGCCAGCAGTTCCCCCGTAGCAAGAGCCTACGAGCAGTACTTC
CASSSPVARAYEQYF
>TRBD2|TRBV11-2|TRBJ2-7|many
TGTGCCAGCAGCTTTGGACTAGGGACCTACGAGCAGTACTTC
CASSFGLGTYEQYF
>TRBD2|TRBV29-1|TRBJ2-7|few
TGCAGCGTTGAAGCGGGAGGGCCTAGCGAGCAGTACTTC
CSVEAGGPSEQYF
>.|TRBV5-1|TRBJ1-4|few
TGCGCCAGCAGGGACGGGAGACCGCGTAATGAAAAACTGTTTTTT
CASRDGRPRNEKLFF
>.|TRBV2|TRBJ2-3|.
TGTGCCAGCAGTGAACCAGGGTACACAGATACGCAGTATTTT
CASSEPGYTDTQYF
>.|TRBV4-2|TRBJ1-1|.
TGTGCCGCGAGCGGGGGGACTGAAGCTTTCTTT
CAASGGTEAFF
>.|TRBV5-5|TRBJ2-7|many
TGTGCCAGCAGCTTGGGGATGACCGAGCAGTACTTC
CASSLGMTEQYF
>.|TRBV29-1|TRBJ1-2|many
TGCAGCGTTGAAACACGGTTCTTGGACGGCTACACCTTC
CSVETRFLDGYTF
>TRBD2|TRBV15|TRBJ2-3|.
TGTGCCACCCGGCGGGAGAGTACAGATACGCAGTATTTT
CATRRESTDTQYF
>.|TRBV14|TRBJ2-1|.
TGTGCCAGCAGCCAAGGACGGAGGCCTTTTGGGGGAGGCTCCTACAATGAGCAGTTCTTC
CASSQGRRPFGGGSYNEQFF
>.|TRBV7-9|TRBJ1-1|many
TGTGCCAGCAGTTTAACCACTGAAGCTTTCTTT
CASSLTTEAFF
>.|TRBV5-1|TRBJ2-5|few
TGCGCCAGCAGGCCGGGACGGGGCCAAGAGACCCAGTACTTC
CASRPGRGQETQYF
>.|TRBV19|TRBJ2-7|.
TGTGCCAGTAGTATGTCGGCGGCCTCCGCCTACGAGCAGTACTTC
CASSMSAASAYEQYF
>.|TRBV6-9|TRBJ1-2|many
TGTGCCAGCAGTTACTTCCGGACAGACGAGGTTTGCACCTTC
CASSYFRTDEVCTF
>.|TRBV6-1|TRBJ2-7|many
TGTGCCAGCGGGGACGACTCCTACGAGCAGTACTTC
CASGDDSYEQYF
>TRBD1|TRBV19|TRBJ2-7|few
TGTGCCAGTAGTCCGCTCCCTGGACAGGGGACCTACGAGCAGTACTTC
CASSPLPGQGTYEQYF
>TRBD1|TRBV15|TRBJ2-5|.
TGTGCCACCAGCATTAGGACAGGGACCCTAGGGACCCAGTACTTC
CATSIRTGTLGTQYF
>.|TRBV4-1|TRBJ1-5|.
TGCGCCAGCAGCCCTTACGTCGCGGGACAAGCACCCCAGCATTTT
CASSPYVAGQAPQHF
>.|TRBV6-1|TRBJ2-2|few
TGTGCCAGCAGGGCAGGGGAGAACACCGGGGAGCTGTTTTTT
CASRAGENTGELFF
>.|TRBV11-1|TRBJ2-1|.
TGTGCCAGCAGCTTAGCGTACGCGGGACCCTACAATGAGCAGTTCTTC
CASSLAYAGPYNEQFF
>.|TRBV18|TRBJ1-3|.
TGTGCCAGCTCACCAAGATCAGGGGCCTCTGGAAACACCATATATTTT
CASSPRSGASGNTIYF
>.|TRBV7-8|TRBJ2-1|.
TGTGCCGTTCGGGTTGATCGGACCCCCTCCTACAATGAGCAGTTCTTC
CAVRVDRTPSYNEQFF
>.|TRBV7-3|TRBJ2-1|.
TGTGCCAGCAGCGTGGGACGGCAGACCTACAATGAGCAGTTCTTC
CASSVGRQTYNEQFF